This T cell receptor beta chain emerged from a study of control samples from healthy donors and cancer patients (dated by TCRdb to about 2020). Trimming at the junction amounts to 5 bases on V and 2 bases on J, and the germline ends lie 3 bases apart. CDR1 is given as GTSNPN and CDR2 as SVGIG, both from the germline V gene (reference sequence). From the cysteine up to the phenylalanine, the CDR3 has a length of 10 residues. CDR3 DNA only is kept here, 30 bases in frame from base 1. As regards this clone: Its antigen is currently not known. Base-call qualities are not available, and no considerably larger clone is one nucleotide away.

The method behind the library was the immunoSEQ multiplex PCR assay. TCRdb took this table from immuneACCESS and kept in-frame rearrangements with V and J called. Such tables lack part of the clones; where checked against another copy, unresolved V genes explain under half of the gap, and the rest is unexplained. The sample data list around 110,000 clones, and 85% to 95% of these were observed just once. The ten largest make up roughly 2.6% of the sample. Recombination connected TRBV30 to TRBJ2-5, with no confidently assigned D gene. The sequenced material came from blood. The TCR was taken from a man aged 25 to 40 in good health. The encoded CDR3 is CAWEQETQYF. The DNA sequence is TGTGCCTGGGAACAAGAGACCCAGTACTTC. Joined to the reference TRBV30 and TRBJ2-5 proteins, this CDR3 gives the full variable domain: SQTIHQWPATLVQPVGSPLSLECTVEGTSNPNLYWYRQAAGRGLQLLFYSVGIGQISSEVPQNLSASRPQDRQFILSSKKLLLSDSGFYLCAWEQETQYFGPGTRLLVL.